The 25 T cell receptor beta chains below come from one sample, sequenced in a study of PD-1 blockade in classical Hodgkin lymphoma. Measured with immunoSEQ multiplex PCR; TCRdb has only the in-frame clones, and not every one. The sample has some 20,000 clones; about two thirds are singletons. There was relapse after autologous stem cell transplantation in every patient, and there was variation in brentuximab vedotin exposure. This specimen was peripheral blood mononuclear cells (PBMCs), taken at baseline. The source is a human donor with classical Hodgkin lymphoma.

This clone was seen at least ten times. This chain uses TRBV18 with TRBJ2-2; D ambiguous. CDR3 length: 16 amino acids. The V end was cut by 4 bases, the J end by 0 bases, with 12 bases between. In germline, CDR1 is KGHSH, CDR2 LQKENI. The CDR3 reads CASSRTVPPNTGELFF. As DNA, the CDR3 is TGTGCCAGCTCACGAACCGTACCTCCGAACACCGGGGAGCTGTTTTTT.

V is TRBV19 and J is TRBJ1-5; TRBD1 aligns across 8 bases. Germline V gene data show CDR1 as LNHDA and CDR2 as SQIVND (reference sequence). The V segment lost 7 bases and the J segment 4 bases; nucleotides outside the gene matches: 6. The CDR3 is made up of 14 amino acids. CDR3 in amino acids: CASTNGQGNQPQHF. The CDR3 DNA follows: TGTGCCAGTACCAATGGACAGGGTAATCAGCCCCAGCATTTT.

The J gene is TRBJ2-1, the V gene TRBV11-2; D is perhaps TRBD1 (7 bases). The ends were cut back, 6 bases at V and 9 bases at J, with 15 bases in the middle. Germline V CDR1 and CDR2: SGHAT, FQNNGV. The CDR3 contains 13 residues. This CDR3 reads CASSQGGFGEQFF. CDR3 DNA sequence: TGTGCCAGCAGTCAGGGGGGTTTTGGTGAGCAGTTCTTC. Supplemented by reference TRBV11-2 and TRBJ2-1, the full variable domain reads EAGVAQSPRYKIIEKRQSVAFWCNPISGHATLYWYQQILGQGPKLLIQFQNNGVVDDSQLPKDRFSAERLKGVDSTLKIQPAKLEDSAVYLCASSQGGFGEQFFGPGTRLTVL.

In this sample, this clone turned up a few times. The V and J genes are TRBV10-1 and TRBJ1-5, with no clear D. The germline gives CDR1 WNHNN, CDR2 SYGVQD (reference sequence). This CDR3 comprises 15 residues. V was shortened by 3 bases and J by 7 bases, with 16 bases between the two germline ends. The CDR3 DNA reads as TGCGCCAGCAGTGATCGCGTTGGTAATTCCCAGCCCCAGCATTTT. Protein product: CASSDRVGNSQPQHF.

V and J are TRBV6-5 and TRBJ2-1; 8 bases are shared with TRBD2. With 6 bases clipped from V and 9 bases from J, the junction kept 13 bases outside the gene matches. In germline, CDR1 is MNHEY, CDR2 SVGAGI. The CDR3 runs 15 residues. CDR3 loop: CASRSGGSLYGEQFF. CDR3 DNA sequence: TGTGCCAGCAGAAGCGGGGGTAGTTTATACGGTGAGCAGTTCTTC.

This clone was counted a few times. V gene TRBV7-2 combines with J gene TRBJ2-2, with D perhaps matching TRBD1 or TRBD2 (6 bases each). This CDR3 region has 15 residues. Germline V gene sequence: CDR1 SGHTA, CDR2 FQGNSA. Trimming took 2 bases from V and 6 from J, leaving 13 bases between them. In DNA, the CDR3 is TGTGCCAGCAGCTTATATAATAGGGGGGCCGGGGAGCTGTTTTTT. This codes for CASSLYNRGAGELFF.

The chain couples TRBV11-2 to TRBJ1-6, with D possibly being TRBD1 (5 bases). Between the trimmed V and J ends, which lost 1 base and 7 bases, there was a span of 5 bases. The germline V gene has CDR1 SGHAT and CDR2 FQNNGV. CDR3 length: 13 residues. CDR3 sequence reads: CASSLGGNSPLHF. CDR3 sequence (DNA): TGTGCCAGCAGCTTAGGGGGGAATTCACCCCTCCACTTT.

This clone has only a few counts. The chain combines TRBV7-9 with TRBJ1-5, with D tentatively TRBD1 (5 bases). There are 14 residues in the CDR3. Deletions cut 1 base from V and 5 bases from J, with 9 bases between. Germline loops: CDR1 SEHNR, CDR2 FQNEAQ (reference sequence). The CDR3 region is CASSLDGRDQPQHF. CDR3 DNA: TGTGCCAGCAGCTTAGACGGCAGGGATCAGCCCCAGCATTTT.

The gene calls are TRBV5-8 and TRBJ1-1; TRBD1 might be the D (5 bases). The CDR3 extends over 14 amino acids. Germline V gene sequence: CDR1 SGHTS, CDR2 YDEGEE. The germline V and J ends were trimmed by 2 bases and 4 bases, with 12 bases remaining between them. The CDR3: CASSFWGGATEAFF. The CDR3 region has the DNA TGTGCCAGCAGCTTTTGGGGGGGTGCCACTGAAGCTTTCTTT.

V usage is TRBV9 and J usage is TRBJ1-3; 8 bases match TRBD1. Germline V gene sequence: CDR1 SGDLS, CDR2 YYNGEE. The CDR3 length is 15 residues. J lost 2 bases, V lost 4 bases, and 5 bases had no gene match. CDR3 sequence: CASSTGQGAGNTIYF. CDR3 nucleotide sequence: TGTGCCAGCAGCACCGGACAGGGTGCTGGAAACACCATATATTTT.

This chain joins TRBV11-2 and TRBJ1-2; 9 bases agree with TRBD1. Germline CDR1 and CDR2: SGHAT and FQNNGV. The CDR3 runs to 15 residues. Trimming removed 5 bases from V and 4 bases from J; junction bases left unmatched: 8. The CDR3 reads CASSPQGASGYGYTF. The CDR3 nucleotides are TGTGCCAGCAGCCCACAGGGGGCATCAGGCTATGGCTACACCTTC.

The chain carries TRBV29-1 and TRBJ1-2; 9 bases agree with TRBD1. Germline assignment: CDR1 SQVTM and CDR2 ANQGSEA. The CDR3 length is 13 residues. Trimming removed 6 bases from V and 5 bases from J; junction bases left unmatched: 7. The CDR3 region has the DNA TGCAGCGTGACCGGGACAGGGCAATATGGCTACACCTTC. Translated: CSVTGTGQYGYTF.

The chain joins TRBV11-3 to TRBJ2-7; D is ambiguous. Trimming cost V 1 base and J 3 bases, with 4 bases left between them. The CDR3 consists of 12 residues. The germline V gene encodes CDR1 SGHNT and CDR2 YENEEA. The CDR3: CASSLAGYEQYF. Here the CDR3 DNA reads TGTGCCAGCAGCTTAGCTGGCTACGAGCAGTACTTC. Complete variable domain (other parts from reference TRBV11-3 and TRBJ2-7): EAGVVQSPRYKIIEKKQPVAFWCNPISGHNTLYWYLQNLGQGPELLIRYENEEAVDDSQLPKDRFSAERLKGVDSTLKIQPAELGDSAVYLCASSLAGYEQYFGPGTRLTVT.

This chain connects TRBV19 to TRBJ2-7; 7 positions agree with TRBD1. This CDR3 is 14 amino acids long. V was clipped by 2 bases and J by 5 bases; unmatched bases: 6. Germline V gene data show CDR1 as LNHDA and CDR2 as SQIVND (reference sequence). The CDR3 loop reads CASSITTGNNEQYF. The CDR3, as DNA: TGTGCCAGTAGTATAACGACAGGGAACAACGAGCAGTACTTC.

The J gene is TRBJ2-7, the V gene TRBV9; 7 bases map to TRBD2. With 0 bases clipped from V and 3 bases from J, the junction kept 3 bases outside the gene matches. CDR3 length equals 14 residues. Germline values: CDR1 SGDLS, CDR2 YYNGEE. CDR3 nucleotides: TGTGCCAGCAGCGTAGGCTCTAGCGGCTACGAGCAGTACTTC. It specifies CASSVGSSGYEQYF.

This sequence joins TRBV28 and TRBJ2-7; D gene ambiguous. The CDR3 runs 12 residues. CDR1 MDHEN and CDR2 SYDVKM come from the germline V gene. The V end was cut by 2 bases, the J end by 6 bases, with 8 bases between. CDR3 region: CASSLIGFEQYF. The CDR3 nucleotides read TGTGCCAGCAGTTTAATAGGGTTCGAGCAGTACTTC.

J is TRBJ1-1 and V is TRBV28; maybe TRBD1 (5 bases). The V gene's germline CDR1 is MDHEN and CDR2 SYDVKM. CDR3 length: 15 amino acids. V dropped 3 bases and J dropped 4 bases, with 15 bases sitting between them. CDR3 in amino acids: CASSFRRLGGTEAFF. CDR3 nucleotide sequence: TGTGCCAGCAGTTTCAGGAGACTGGGGGGCACTGAAGCTTTCTTT.

This clone has just one count. The V and J genes are TRBV7-2 and TRBJ1-1; unclear D gene. CDR1 is SGHTA, CDR2 FQGNSA, per germline. CDR3 length: 16 amino acids. V dropped 1 base and J dropped 0 bases, with 12 bases sitting between them. In DNA form, the CDR3 reads TGTGCCAGCAGCTTAGGGTTGACCTTCATGAACACTGAAGCTTTCTTT. Encoded protein: CASSLGLTFMNTEAFF.

The chain couples TRBV19 to TRBJ1-5; maybe TRBD1 (5 bases). Trimming took 5 bases from V and 5 from J, leaving 10 bases between them. Germline V lookup: CDR1 LNHDA, CDR2 SQIVND (reference sequence). This CDR3 is built from 13 residues. CDR3 in amino acids: CASSFLGDQPQHF. In nucleotides, the CDR3 is TGTGCCAGTAGTTTCCTAGGGGATCAGCCCCAGCATTTT.

There are a few counts of this clone. This sequence joins TRBV2 and TRBJ2-3; D possibly corresponds to TRBD2 (7 bases). Germline CDR1 SNHLY, CDR2 FYNNEI. V lost 1 base, J lost 3 bases, and 14 bases lay in between. There are 16 residues in the CDR3. CDR3 bases: TGTGCCAGCAGTGAAGAGGGGGGGGGCGTAACAGATACGCAGTATTTT. As protein: CASSEEGGGVTDTQYF.

CDR3 sequence reads: CASSDGQTPNEKLFF. The CDR3 nucleotides read TGTGCCAGCAGTGACGGACAGACCCCTAATGAAAAACTGTTTTTT. The V call is TRBV2, the J call TRBJ1-4, with D tentatively TRBD1 (6 bases). The length of the CDR3 is 15 residues. V lost 3 bases to trimming and J lost 3 bases, with 11 bases between them. Per germline, CDR1 SNHLY and CDR2 FYNNEI.

The chain is built from TRBV6-1 and TRBJ2-1, with 9 positions matching TRBD1. Unmatched junction bases numbered 6, after V lost 6 bases and J lost 6 bases. The CDR3 is 14 residues long. CDR1 is MNHNS, CDR2 SASEGT, per germline. Written as DNA, the CDR3 is TGTGCCAGCAGCTCCGGGACAGGGTCCAATGAGCAGTTCTTC. It is translated as CASSSGTGSNEQFF.

CDR3 in amino acids: CASSQARSGWYGYTF. The CDR3 nucleotides read TGCGCCAGCAGCCAAGCGAGGTCGGGTTGGTATGGCTACACCTTC. The chain uses TRBV4-3 and TRBJ1-2; D is unclear. Trimming shortened V by 1 base and J by 5 bases, and 14 bases separated the two germline ends. Germline V gene data show CDR1 as LGHNA and CDR2 as YSLEER. The CDR3 has 15 residues.

A note on this clone: This specimen includes other DNA sequences encoding the same CDR3. The J gene is TRBJ2-7, the V gene TRBV19; D is uncertain. CDR1 and CDR2 (germline): LNHDA, SQIVND (reference sequence). The germline V and J ends were trimmed by 3 bases and 2 bases, with 11 bases remaining between them. The CDR3 length is 14 residues. The chain's CDR3 is CASSMLDSPYEQYF. CDR3 nucleotide sequence: TGTGCCAGTAGTATGTTGGATAGCCCCTACGAGCAGTACTTC.

V usage is TRBV30 and J usage is TRBJ2-1; D is perhaps TRBD1 (5 bases). The V end was cut by 1 base, the J end by 5 bases, with 30 bases between. Germline V gene data show CDR1 as GTSNPN and CDR2 as SVGIG (reference sequence). CDR3 length: 20 amino acids. CDR3 loop: CAWSAVGVTGLRPVDNEQFF. CDR3 nucleotides: TGTGCCTGGAGTGCAGTTGGAGTTACAGGCCTCCGACCCGTGGACAATGAGCAGTTCTTC.